This entry is about one TCR beta chain. The CDR3 sequence is 12 residues long. V was clipped by 11 bases and J by 5 bases, with 15 bases between them. Under the authors' procedure: Amplification from reference gene primers served as the basis for estimated nucleated cell counts. The repertoire was sequenced with immunoSEQ multiplex PCR; TCRdb's copy has only in-frame clones and lacks some. V, J and clone size are taken as reported in that table, and D and trimming were inferred from the DNA itself. Altogether tens of thousands of clones are present, roughly 83% being singletons, with the ten largest covering more than 25%. This sample was taken from a study of blood T cell repertoires in COVID-19.

This chain joins TRBV12-3 or TRBV12-4 and TRBJ1-1; no reliable D call. Specimen: peripheral blood. The TCR sequence derives from a woman older than 75 with active or convalescent COVID-19. The CDR3 DNA reads as TGTGCCGGCCGGAGAAGAGAAACTGAAGCTTTCTTT. Amino acid sequence: CAGRRRETEAFF.